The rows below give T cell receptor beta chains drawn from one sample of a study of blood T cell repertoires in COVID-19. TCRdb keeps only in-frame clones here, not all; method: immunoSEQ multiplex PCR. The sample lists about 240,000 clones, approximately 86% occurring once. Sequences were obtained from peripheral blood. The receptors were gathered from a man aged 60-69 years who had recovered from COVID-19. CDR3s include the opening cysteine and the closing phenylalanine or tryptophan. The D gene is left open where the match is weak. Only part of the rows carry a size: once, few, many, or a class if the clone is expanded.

cdr3_nt: TGTGCAGCGGGGTTGGAGACCCAGTACTTC
cdr3_aa: CAAGLETQYF
clone_size: -
v_call: TRBV6-5
j_call: TRBJ2-5
d_call: TRBD2

cdr3_nt: TGTGCCAGCTCACCACCGGGCGGGGGGGCCGGTACGCAGTATTTT
cdr3_aa: CASSPPGGGAGTQYF
clone_size: once
v_call: TRBV18
j_call: TRBJ2-3
d_call: TRBD2

cdr3_nt: TGTGCCAGCAGCCCGCCGGGACAGGCCTACGAGCAGTACTTC
cdr3_aa: CASSPPGQAYEQYF
clone_size: -
v_call: TRBV7-8
j_call: TRBJ2-7
d_call: TRBD1

cdr3_nt: TGTGCCAGCAAAACAGGGAATCAGCCCCAGCATTTT
cdr3_aa: CASKTGNQPQHF
clone_size: -
v_call: TRBV27
j_call: TRBJ1-5
d_call: -

cdr3_nt: TGCGCCAGCAGCCTCCAGGGGCTACGCACAGATACGCAGTATTTT
cdr3_aa: CASSLQGLRTDTQYF
clone_size: -
v_call: TRBV5-1
j_call: TRBJ2-3
d_call: -

cdr3_nt: TGTGCCAGTTCAAGGGGGCTTGATAATGAAAAACTGTTTTTT
cdr3_aa: CASSRGLDNEKLFF
clone_size: -
v_call: TRBV19
j_call: TRBJ1-4
d_call: TRBD1

cdr3_nt: TGTGCTAGTGGTACAGACAGCTATGGCTACACCTTC
cdr3_aa: CASGTDSYGYTF
clone_size: -
v_call: TRBV12-5
j_call: TRBJ1-2
d_call: -

cdr3_nt: TGTGCCAGCATAAGCCGAAACTATGGCTACACCTTC
cdr3_aa: CASISRNYGYTF
clone_size: -
v_call: TRBV6-5
j_call: TRBJ1-2
d_call: -

cdr3_nt: TGTGCCAGCAGCCAAGGGACTTCGCAGTATTTT
cdr3_aa: CASSQGTSQYF
clone_size: -
v_call: TRBV14
j_call: TRBJ2-3
d_call: -

cdr3_nt: TGTGCCAGCAGTTTAAGGGACACCCTTCGGTACGAGCAGTACTTC
cdr3_aa: CASSLRDTLRYEQYF
clone_size: -
v_call: TRBV28
j_call: TRBJ2-7
d_call: -

cdr3_nt: TGTGCCACCAGTGATTCACGGACAGGGGCGGACCCAGAGCAGTACTTC
cdr3_aa: CATSDSRTGADPEQYF
clone_size: -
v_call: TRBV24-1
j_call: TRBJ2-7
d_call: TRBD1

cdr3_nt: TGTGCCAGCAAAGGACAGGGGGCCCTCACAGATACGCAGTATTTT
cdr3_aa: CASKGQGALTDTQYF
clone_size: -
v_call: TRBV2
j_call: TRBJ2-3
d_call: TRBD1

cdr3_nt: TGTGCCAGTAGTCCAGACAGAGCCGGACAGCCCCAGCATTTT
cdr3_aa: CASSPDRAGQPQHF
clone_size: -
v_call: TRBV19
j_call: TRBJ1-5
d_call: -

cdr3_nt: TGTGCCAGTAGTTTCCTAGGGGCCACTGGCTACACCTTC
cdr3_aa: CASSFLGATGYTF
clone_size: -
v_call: TRBV19
j_call: TRBJ1-2
d_call: -

cdr3_nt: TGTGCCAGCAGCGTAGGAAGCGACAGGGTATCCCAGTACTTC
cdr3_aa: CASSVGSDRVSQYF
clone_size: -
v_call: TRBV9
j_call: TRBJ2-5
d_call: TRBD1

cdr3_nt: TGTGCCAGCAGTGATACAGGGGTTTATGGCTACACCTTC
cdr3_aa: CASSDTGVYGYTF
clone_size: -
v_call: TRBV6-2/TRBV6-3
j_call: TRBJ1-2
d_call: TRBD1

cdr3_nt: TGTGCCAGCAGCCCTCGACTAGCGGGGGGGCAGGATGAGCAGTTCTTC
cdr3_aa: CASSPRLAGGQDEQFF
clone_size: -
v_call: TRBV9
j_call: TRBJ2-1
d_call: TRBD2

cdr3_nt: TGTGCCAGCAGTGAAGCAGGGAGAGGAAAAGCTTTCTTT
cdr3_aa: CASSEAGRGKAFF
clone_size: -
v_call: TRBV2
j_call: TRBJ1-1
d_call: -

cdr3_nt: TGCGCCAGCAGCCTGACAGGGGTCGCGGGCGGGAATGAAAAACTGTTTTTT
cdr3_aa: CASSLTGVAGGNEKLFF
clone_size: few
v_call: TRBV5-1
j_call: TRBJ1-4
d_call: TRBD1

cdr3_nt: TGTGCCAGCAGCGTAGGCACAGGTACCTACGAGCAGTACTTC
cdr3_aa: CASSVGTGTYEQYF
clone_size: -
v_call: TRBV9
j_call: TRBJ2-7
d_call: -

cdr3_nt: TGCGCCAGCAGCTTAACCGCCGGGACAGGGGTGAACACAGATACGCAGTATTTT
cdr3_aa: CASSLTAGTGVNTDTQYF
clone_size: -
v_call: TRBV5-1
j_call: TRBJ2-3
d_call: TRBD1

cdr3_nt: TGTGCCAGTAGTATTCACCGCGAATATGGCTACACCTTC
cdr3_aa: CASSIHREYGYTF
clone_size: once
v_call: TRBV19
j_call: TRBJ1-2
d_call: -

cdr3_nt: TGTGCCTGGAAAGGGGGCCCAACCTACGAGCAGTACTTC
cdr3_aa: CAWKGGPTYEQYF
clone_size: few
v_call: TRBV30
j_call: TRBJ2-7
d_call: TRBD1

cdr3_nt: TGTGCCACCAGTGACCCAGCCTACACTAGCGGGGGGTTCAATGAGCAGTTCTTC
cdr3_aa: CATSDPAYTSGGFNEQFF
clone_size: -
v_call: TRBV24-1
j_call: TRBJ2-1
d_call: TRBD2

cdr3_nt: TGTGCCAGTAGTATCCTTACGCCGGGACAGGACTTTCCCCTCCACTTT
cdr3_aa: CASSILTPGQDFPLHF
clone_size: few
v_call: TRBV19
j_call: TRBJ1-6
d_call: TRBD1

cdr3_nt: TGTGCCAGCAGTTTAATACAGGGCTACGAGCAGTACTTC
cdr3_aa: CASSLIQGYEQYF
clone_size: -
v_call: TRBV27
j_call: TRBJ2-7
d_call: -

cdr3_nt: TGTGCCAGCAGTGAGACAGGGCTCAGTGAAAAACTGTTTTTT
cdr3_aa: CASSETGLSEKLFF
clone_size: -
v_call: TRBV6-1
j_call: TRBJ1-4
d_call: TRBD1

cdr3_nt: TGTGCCAGCTCACCACGGACAGGGGGCGCCCAGACCCAGTACTTC
cdr3_aa: CASSPRTGGAQTQYF
clone_size: -
v_call: TRBV18
j_call: TRBJ2-5
d_call: TRBD1

cdr3_nt: TGTGCCAGCAGTCGAGGGGGGGGTTTCAACAATGAGCAGTTCTTC
cdr3_aa: CASSRGGGFNNEQFF
clone_size: -
v_call: TRBV2
j_call: TRBJ2-1
d_call: -

cdr3_nt: TGTGCCAGCAGTTACGGAAAGGACAGCCCTAACTATGGCTACACCTTC
cdr3_aa: CASSYGKDSPNYGYTF
clone_size: once
v_call: TRBV6-5
j_call: TRBJ1-2
d_call: -

cdr3_nt: TGTGCCATCAGTGAGTCGGCAGGGGCCAGAACCCAAGAGACCCAGTACTTC
cdr3_aa: CAISESAGARTQETQYF
clone_size: -
v_call: TRBV10-3
j_call: TRBJ2-5
d_call: -

cdr3_nt: TGTGCCAGCAGCCCAGGTCCAGCGGGGGGAGGTACGCAGTATTTT
cdr3_aa: CASSPGPAGGGTQYF
clone_size: -
v_call: TRBV5-4
j_call: TRBJ2-3
d_call: TRBD2

cdr3_nt: TGCGCCAGCAGTCGACTAGCGGGGGGCACAGATACGCAGTATTTT
cdr3_aa: CASSRLAGGTDTQYF
clone_size: once
v_call: TRBV10-1
j_call: TRBJ2-3
d_call: TRBD2

cdr3_nt: TGCGCCAGCAGTTTACAGATCACAGATACGCAGTATTTT
cdr3_aa: CASSLQITDTQYF
clone_size: -
v_call: TRBV5-1
j_call: TRBJ2-3
d_call: -

cdr3_nt: TGTGCCAGCAGCCCTAGGTCGGGGGGCACTGAGCAGTTCTTC
cdr3_aa: CASSPRSGGTEQFF
clone_size: -
v_call: TRBV5-4
j_call: TRBJ2-1
d_call: -

cdr3_nt: TGTGCCACCAGTGTTAGGGACAGGGGGTCGGAGACCCAGTACTTC
cdr3_aa: CATSVRDRGSETQYF
clone_size: few
v_call: TRBV24-1
j_call: TRBJ2-5
d_call: TRBD1

cdr3_nt: TGTGCCAGCAGTAGGACAGGGAAGGGCTACACCTTC
cdr3_aa: CASSRTGKGYTF
clone_size: -
v_call: TRBV6-5
j_call: TRBJ1-2
d_call: TRBD1

cdr3_nt: TGTGCCAGCAGCGACATAAAGGGAGGCGATGAGCAGTTCTTC
cdr3_aa: CASSDIKGGDEQFF
clone_size: few
v_call: TRBV3-1/TRBV3-2
j_call: TRBJ2-1
d_call: -

cdr3_nt: TGTGCCAGCAGCTTAGAACAGGGGGCCGCCCCGTTCGGTGAGCAGTTCTTC
cdr3_aa: CASSLEQGAAPFGEQFF
clone_size: -
v_call: TRBV7-6
j_call: TRBJ2-1
d_call: TRBD1

cdr3_nt: TGTGCCAGCAGGCTGGGACAGTCTCCTCAAGAGACCCAGTACTTC
cdr3_aa: CASRLGQSPQETQYF
clone_size: -
v_call: TRBV6-5
j_call: TRBJ2-5
d_call: TRBD1

cdr3_nt: TGTGCCAGCAGCCCCGACGGGGGGGGCAGAGAGACCCAGTACTTC
cdr3_aa: CASSPDGGGRETQYF
clone_size: -
v_call: TRBV11-3
j_call: TRBJ2-5
d_call: TRBD2

cdr3_nt: TGTGCAAGTCGCTTACCATACCTCGACAGGGAGGGCTACACCTTC
cdr3_aa: CASRLPYLDREGYTF
clone_size: -
v_call: TRBV12-2
j_call: TRBJ1-2
d_call: -

cdr3_nt: TGTGCCAGCAGGGACTTTTTGGGGGGGGGAGAGACCCAGTACTTC
cdr3_aa: CASRDFLGGGETQYF
clone_size: once
v_call: TRBV6-5
j_call: TRBJ2-5
d_call: TRBD2

cdr3_nt: TGTGCCAGCAGTTTACTCAATGAGCAGTTCTTC
cdr3_aa: CASSLLNEQFF
clone_size: once
v_call: TRBV28
j_call: TRBJ2-1
d_call: -

cdr3_nt: TGTGCCAGCTCGGGCGGGGTCGGTTCACCCCTCCACTTT
cdr3_aa: CASSGGVGSPLHF
clone_size: -
v_call: TRBV18
j_call: TRBJ1-6
d_call: -

cdr3_nt: TGTGCCAGCACGGTCAGGGCAGAGACCCAGTACTTC
cdr3_aa: CASTVRAETQYF
clone_size: -
v_call: TRBV6-5
j_call: TRBJ2-5
d_call: -

cdr3_nt: TGTGCCAGCAGTTTAGTACGCCCTCGGGGATCAAGTCCCTACAATGAGCAGTTCTTC
cdr3_aa: CASSLVRPRGSSPYNEQFF
clone_size: -
v_call: TRBV6-2/TRBV6-3
j_call: TRBJ2-1
d_call: -

cdr3_nt: TGTGCCAGCAAGTTCGGACAGGGGGTGGCAGATACGCAGTATTTT
cdr3_aa: CASKFGQGVADTQYF
clone_size: -
v_call: TRBV28
j_call: TRBJ2-3
d_call: TRBD1

cdr3_nt: TGCAGCGTTGTTCTCCTACCGCCAGGGCTGGATGGCTACACCTTC
cdr3_aa: CSVVLLPPGLDGYTF
clone_size: -
v_call: TRBV29-1
j_call: TRBJ1-2
d_call: -

cdr3_nt: TGCGGAGTCGGGGATAATTCACCCCTCCACTTT
cdr3_aa: CGVGDNSPLHF
clone_size: -
v_call: TRBV12-3/TRBV12-4
j_call: TRBJ1-6
d_call: -

cdr3_nt: TGTGCCAGCGCGCTCTCCGGGACAGGAAACTATGGCTACACCTTC
cdr3_aa: CASALSGTGNYGYTF
clone_size: once
v_call: TRBV2
j_call: TRBJ1-2
d_call: TRBD1

cdr3_nt: TGTGCCAGCAGTGCACAGGGGAGGAGAGAAAAACTGTTTTTT
cdr3_aa: CASSAQGRREKLFF
clone_size: -
v_call: TRBV2
j_call: TRBJ1-4
d_call: TRBD1

cdr3_nt: TGTGCCACCAGTGATCCAAACACCGGGGAGCTGTTTTTT
cdr3_aa: CATSDPNTGELFF
clone_size: -
v_call: TRBV24-1
j_call: TRBJ2-2
d_call: -

cdr3_nt: TGCGCCAGCAGCCGACTAGAGGGCACAGATACGCAGTATTTT
cdr3_aa: CASSRLEGTDTQYF
clone_size: -
v_call: TRBV10-2
j_call: TRBJ2-3
d_call: -

cdr3_nt: TGTGCCAGCAGCCTGGGACAGTCGCTTAATACGCAGTATTTT
cdr3_aa: CASSLGQSLNTQYF
clone_size: -
v_call: TRBV7-2
j_call: TRBJ2-3
d_call: TRBD1